This TCR beta chain derives from a study of T cells in localized non-small cell lung cancer. Produced via immunoSEQ multiplex PCR; TCRdb's table is partial and in-frame only. The data hold approximately 31,000 clones, with roughly 78% observed a single time. Comments on this clone: The antigen remains undetermined.

The study's findings and limits: Because sequencing included only one region (of the tumor), heterogeneity remains possible. Uninvolved neighboring lung showed the greatest T cell clonality, exceeding tumor.

V was pared by 5 bases and J by 2 bases, with 2 bases of the junction left unmatched. This CDR3 is 14 amino acids long. Germline CDR1 is MNHNY and CDR2 is SVGAGI (reference sequence). The sequenced sample was peripheral blood, obtained before any cancer treatment. The chain joins TRBV6-6 to TRBJ1-3; 8 bases align to TRBD1. This clonotype originated in a male donor older than 55 with stage II squamous cell lung carcinoma. CDR3 nucleotide sequence: TGTGCCAGCAGTACGGACAGGGCTGGAAACACCATATATTTT. Protein product: CASSTDRAGNTIYF.